This record concerns one TCR beta chain sequence. This record belongs to a study of blood T cell repertoires in COVID-19. Background on the study: Whether acute or convalescent, the COVID-19 samples came from the United States, Italy and Spain. T cells, B-cell-depleted T cells, or PBMCs provided the cDNA or gDNA that served as material.

V lost 7 bases to trimming and J lost 5 bases, with 11 bases between them. Germline-derived CDR1 and CDR2 are SQVTM and ANQGSEA. The CDR3 is 11 amino acids. Per the original data handling: Amplification of reference gene primers provided the estimated nucleated cell counts. Repertoires were generated with immunoSEQ multiplex PCR, while TCRdb's copy carries only in-frame clones and drops some. Clone size and V and J calls were adopted from that table, with D and trimming inferred from the DNA. This sample has about 200,000 clones, with about 90% found just once. Sequenced sample: peripheral blood. The chain joins TRBV29-1 to TRBJ1-2; D unresolved. This clonotype originated in a man aged 45-65 years with acute or convalescent COVID-19. The CDR3 sequence is CSAETRYGYTF. CDR3 bases: TGCAGCGCCGAAACGAGGTATGGCTACACCTTC.